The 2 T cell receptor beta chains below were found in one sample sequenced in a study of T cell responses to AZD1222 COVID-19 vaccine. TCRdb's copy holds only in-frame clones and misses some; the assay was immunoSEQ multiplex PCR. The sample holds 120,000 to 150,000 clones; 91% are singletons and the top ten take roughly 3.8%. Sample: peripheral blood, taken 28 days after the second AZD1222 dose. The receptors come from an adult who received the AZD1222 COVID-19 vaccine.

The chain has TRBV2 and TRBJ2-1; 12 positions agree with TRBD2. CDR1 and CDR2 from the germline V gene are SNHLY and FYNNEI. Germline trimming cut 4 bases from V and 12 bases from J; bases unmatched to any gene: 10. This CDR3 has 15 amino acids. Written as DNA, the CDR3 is TGTGCCAGCAGTGTGACTAGCGGGGGATTCGTCTCGCAGTTCTTC. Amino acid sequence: CASSVTSGGFVSQFF.

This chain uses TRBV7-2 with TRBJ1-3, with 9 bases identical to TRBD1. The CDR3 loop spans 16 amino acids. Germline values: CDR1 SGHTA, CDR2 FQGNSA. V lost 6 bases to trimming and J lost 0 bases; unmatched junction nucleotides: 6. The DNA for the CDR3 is TGTGCCAGCAGATCGAGACAGGGGGTCTCTGGAAACACCATATATTTT. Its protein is CASRSRQGVSGNTIYF.